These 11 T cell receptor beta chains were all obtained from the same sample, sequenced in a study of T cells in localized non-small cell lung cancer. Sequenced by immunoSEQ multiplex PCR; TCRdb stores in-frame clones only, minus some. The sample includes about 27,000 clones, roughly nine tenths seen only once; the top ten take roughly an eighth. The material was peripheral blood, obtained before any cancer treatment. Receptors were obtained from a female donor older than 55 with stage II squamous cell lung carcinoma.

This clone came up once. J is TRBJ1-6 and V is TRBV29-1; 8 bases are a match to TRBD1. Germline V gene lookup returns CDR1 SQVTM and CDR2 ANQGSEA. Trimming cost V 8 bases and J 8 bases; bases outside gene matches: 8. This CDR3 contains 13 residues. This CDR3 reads CSFRTGSHSPLHF. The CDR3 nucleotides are TGCAGCTTCCGGACAGGGTCGCATTCACCCCTCCACTTT.

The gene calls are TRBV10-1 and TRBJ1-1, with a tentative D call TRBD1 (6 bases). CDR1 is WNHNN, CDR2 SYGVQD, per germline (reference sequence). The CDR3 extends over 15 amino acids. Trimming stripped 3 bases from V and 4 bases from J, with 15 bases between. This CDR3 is CASSDIRGAATEAFF. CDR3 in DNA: TGCGCCAGCAGTGATATTCGGGGGGCGGCCACTGAAGCTTTCTTT.

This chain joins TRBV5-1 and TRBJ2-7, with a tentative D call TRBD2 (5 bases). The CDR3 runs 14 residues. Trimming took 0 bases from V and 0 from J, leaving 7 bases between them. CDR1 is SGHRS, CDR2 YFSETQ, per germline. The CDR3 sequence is CASSLELGSYEQYF. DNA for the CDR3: TGCGCCAGCAGCTTGGAACTAGGCTCCTACGAGCAGTACTTC.

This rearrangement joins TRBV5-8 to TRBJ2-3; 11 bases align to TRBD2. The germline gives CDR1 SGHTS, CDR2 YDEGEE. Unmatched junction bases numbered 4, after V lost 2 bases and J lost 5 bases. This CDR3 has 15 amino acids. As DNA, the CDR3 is TGTGCCAGCAGCTTAGGTACTAGCGGGAGAGATACGCAGTATTTT. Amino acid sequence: CASSLGTSGRDTQYF.

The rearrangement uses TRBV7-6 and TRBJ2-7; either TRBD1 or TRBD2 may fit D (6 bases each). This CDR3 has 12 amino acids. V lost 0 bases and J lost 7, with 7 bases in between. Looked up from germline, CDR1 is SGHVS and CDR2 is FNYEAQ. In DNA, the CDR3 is TGTGCCAGCAGCTTAGCAGGGGGGGAGCAGTACTTC. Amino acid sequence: CASSLAGGEQYF.

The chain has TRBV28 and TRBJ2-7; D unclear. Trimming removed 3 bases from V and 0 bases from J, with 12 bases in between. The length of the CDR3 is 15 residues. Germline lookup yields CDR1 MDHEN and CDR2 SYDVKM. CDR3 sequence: CASSFRSEISYEQYF. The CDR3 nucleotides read TGTGCCAGCAGTTTTCGGAGCGAGATCTCCTACGAGCAGTACTTC.

This CDR3 reads CASSPGTGGFTYEQYF. In nucleotides, the CDR3 is TGTGCCAGCTCACCGGGGACAGGGGGTTTCACCTACGAGCAGTACTTC. V and J are TRBV18 and TRBJ2-7; 11 bases agree with TRBD1. V gave up 3 bases and J gave up 2 bases; unmatched junction bases: 6. The germline CDR1 and CDR2 sequences are KGHSH and LQKENI. The CDR3 covers 16 residues.

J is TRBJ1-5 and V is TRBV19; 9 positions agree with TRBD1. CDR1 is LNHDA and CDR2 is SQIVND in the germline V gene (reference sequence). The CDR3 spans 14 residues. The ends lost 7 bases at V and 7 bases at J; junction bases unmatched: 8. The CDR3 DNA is TGTGCCAGTAACTCAGGACAGGGGCGACAGCCCCAGCATTTT. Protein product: CASNSGQGRQPQHF.

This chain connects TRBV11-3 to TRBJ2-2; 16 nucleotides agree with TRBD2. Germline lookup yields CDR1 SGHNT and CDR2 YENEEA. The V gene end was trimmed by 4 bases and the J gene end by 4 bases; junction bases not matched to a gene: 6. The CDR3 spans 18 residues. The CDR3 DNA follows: TGTGCCAGCAGCTCGGGACTAGCGGGAGGGAAAGGCACCGGGGAGCTGTTTTTT. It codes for CASSSGLAGGKGTGELFF. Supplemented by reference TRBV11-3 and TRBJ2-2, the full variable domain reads EAGVVQSPRYKIIEKKQPVAFWCNPISGHNTLYWYLQNLGQGPELLIRYENEEAVDDSQLPKDRFSAERLKGVDSTLKIQPAELGDSAVYLCASSSGLAGGKGTGELFFGEGSRLTVL.

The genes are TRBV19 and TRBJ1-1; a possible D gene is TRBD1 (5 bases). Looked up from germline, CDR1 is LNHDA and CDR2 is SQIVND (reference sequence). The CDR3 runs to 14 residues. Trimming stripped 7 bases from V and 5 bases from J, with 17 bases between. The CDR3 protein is CASNYPGQSTEAFF. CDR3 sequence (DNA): TGTGCCAGTAACTACCCGGGGCAGTCGACTGAAGCTTTCTTT.

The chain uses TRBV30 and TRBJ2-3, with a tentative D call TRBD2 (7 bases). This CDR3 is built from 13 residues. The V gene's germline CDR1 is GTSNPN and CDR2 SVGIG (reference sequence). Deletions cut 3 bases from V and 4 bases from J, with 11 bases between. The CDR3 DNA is TGTGCCTGGAGACAGGGAGGGCCAGATACGCAGTATTTT. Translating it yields CAWRQGGPDTQYF.